This passage covers 15 T cell receptor beta chains from one sample sequenced in a study of blood T cell repertoires in COVID-19. Sequencing used immunoSEQ multiplex PCR; TCRdb keeps in-frame clones, though not all of them. In the table there are about 80,000 clones, more than 70% of which are singletons. The specimen sequenced was peripheral blood. Source of these receptors: a man older than 75 with active or convalescent COVID-19.

This clone was counted between two and nine times. V gene TRBV4-2 combines with J gene TRBJ2-7; tentatively, D is TRBD2 (5 bases). V was trimmed by 1 base and J by 5 bases, leaving 12 bases between them. CDR3 length: 14 amino acids. Germline CDR1 is LGHNA and CDR2 is YNFKEQ. The DNA for the CDR3 is TGTGCCAGCAGCCAAGTGAGAGGGCTGAACGAGCAGTACTTC. It codes for CASSQVRGLNEQYF.

A single count supports this clone. The chain recombines TRBV6-5 with TRBJ1-2; D is unclear. V lost 6 bases and J lost 0, with 5 bases in between. This CDR3 has 12 residues. Germline CDR1 reads MNHEY; CDR2 reads SVGAGI. The CDR3 DNA reads as TGTGCCAGCAGCCAGGCTAACTATGGCTACACCTTC. Translation gives CASSQANYGYTF.

The rearrangement links TRBV19 to TRBJ1-1; no firm D call. Germline CDR1 and CDR2: LNHDA and SQIVND (reference sequence). The length of the CDR3 is 12 residues. Trimming shortened V by 4 bases and J by 1 base, and 4 bases separated the two germline ends. CDR3 coding DNA: TGTGCCAGTAGTACAGGGAACACTGAAGCTTTCTTT. This gives the protein CASSTGNTEAFF.

This chain joins TRBV18 and TRBJ1-6, with 8 positions matching TRBD1. CDR3 length: 16 amino acids. The V and J ends lost 5 bases and 10 bases, in that order; junction bases with no gene match: 13. CDR1 KGHSH and CDR2 LQKENI come from the germline V gene. The CDR3 nucleotides are TGTGCCAGCTCATCAAAACTTCAGGGGGCTGAGTCACCCCTCCACTTT. It translates to CASSSKLQGAESPLHF.

The V gene is TRBV9, the J gene TRBJ1-1; D is possibly TRBD1 (5 bases). Trimming pared 4 bases from V and 0 bases from J, leaving 7 bases between. The CDR3 consists of 13 residues. Germline values: CDR1 SGDLS, CDR2 YYNGEE. The CDR3 protein is CASSRGMNTEAFF. The CDR3 DNA follows: TGTGCCAGCAGCAGGGGAATGAACACTGAAGCTTTCTTT. The entire variable domain, with the rest obtained from reference TRBV9 and TRBJ1-1, is as follows: DSGVTQTPKHLITATGQRVTLRCSPRSGDLSVYWYQQSLDQGLQFLIQYYNGEERAKGNILERFSAQQFPDLHSELNLSSLELGDSALYFCASSRGMNTEAFFGQGTRLTVV.

V and J are TRBV9 and TRBJ2-1; D might be TRBD1 (6 bases). The CDR3 has 13 residues. Germline V lookup: CDR1 SGDLS, CDR2 YYNGEE. Trimming took 0 bases from V and 9 from J, leaving 10 bases between them. CDR3 protein: CASSVVQQGEQFF. The DNA of the CDR3 is TGTGCCAGCAGCGTAGTACAACAGGGTGAGCAGTTCTTC.

CDR3 DNA: TGTGCCACCAGCAGAGAACGGACAGGGTCGAGGGCTAATGAAAAACTGTTTTTT. Translated, it gives CATSRERTGSRANEKLFF. V and J are TRBV15 and TRBJ1-4, with 8 bases matching TRBD1. The V gene end was trimmed by 0 bases and the J gene end by 3 bases; junction bases not matched to a gene: 9. The CDR3 sequence is 18 residues long. Germline CDR1 and CDR2: LNHNV and YYDKDF (reference sequence). Supplemented by reference TRBV15 and TRBJ1-4, the full variable domain reads DAMVIQNPRYQVTQFGKPVTLSCSQTLNHNVMYWYQQKSSQAPKLLFHYYDKDFNNEADTPDNFQSRRPNTSFCFLDIRSPGLGDTAMYLCATSRERTGSRANEKLFFGSGTQLSVL.

The chain has TRBV20-1 and TRBJ1-4; maybe TRBD1 (6 bases). V was trimmed by 3 bases and J by 0 bases, leaving 11 bases between them. The CDR3 extends over 15 amino acids. The germline gives CDR1 DFQATT, CDR2 SNEGSKA (reference sequence). The CDR3: CSASIRTATNEKLFF. CDR3 bases: TGCAGTGCTAGTATCAGGACAGCAACTAATGAAAAACTGTTTTTT.

V usage is TRBV4-1 and J usage is TRBJ2-6; D uncertain. Per germline, CDR1 MGHRA and CDR2 YSYEKL. V was cut by 3 bases and J by 4 bases, with 13 bases left in between. The CDR3 length is 16 residues. The CDR3 region is CASSQSKLVGANVLTF. The CDR3 region has the DNA TGCGCCAGCAGCCAGTCAAAGCTAGTGGGGGCCAACGTCCTGACTTTC.

J is TRBJ1-2 and V is TRBV5-4; D not resolved. CDR1 SGHNT and CDR2 YYREEE come from the germline V gene (reference sequence). The germline V and J ends were trimmed by 1 base and 0 bases, with 4 bases remaining between them. The CDR3 is 13 residues long. CDR3 protein: CASSLTANYGYTF. The CDR3 DNA follows: TGTGCCAGCAGCTTGACAGCTAACTATGGCTACACCTTC.

The V call is TRBV2, the J call TRBJ1-5, with TRBD1 as a possible D gene (6 bases). V was shortened by 7 bases and J by 6 bases, with 16 bases between the two germline ends. Germline loops: CDR1 SNHLY, CDR2 FYNNEI. This CDR3 has 14 amino acids. The CDR3 loop reads CASNTGSGLQPQHF. The CDR3 DNA sequence: TGTGCCAGCAATACAGGGTCGGGGCTTCAGCCCCAGCATTTT.

J is TRBJ1-2 and V is TRBV9; D not resolved. V lost 0 bases, J lost 4 bases, and 10 bases lay in between. The length of the CDR3 is 14 residues. The germline gives CDR1 SGDLS, CDR2 YYNGEE. The CDR3 is CASSVGSSLYGYTF. The CDR3 bases are TGTGCCAGCAGCGTAGGTAGCTCCCTCTATGGCTACACCTTC.

The chain couples TRBV9 to TRBJ2-1; tentative D call: TRBD1 (6 bases). The CDR3 length is 15 residues. V gave up 0 bases and J gave up 3 bases, with 10 bases separating them. Germline V gene sequence: CDR1 SGDLS, CDR2 YYNGEE. CDR3 sequence reads: CASSVAGAYYNEQFF. The CDR3 DNA reads as TGTGCCAGCAGCGTAGCAGGGGCTTACTACAATGAGCAGTTCTTC. The complete variable domain, with remaining parts taken from reference TRBV9 and TRBJ2-1, reads DSGVTQTPKHLITATGQRVTLRCSPRSGDLSVYWYQQSLDQGLQFLIQYYNGEERAKGNILERFSAQQFPDLHSELNLSSLELGDSALYFCASSVAGAYYNEQFFGPGTRLTVL.

This sequence joins TRBV19 and TRBJ1-2, with unresolved D. The CDR3 runs 14 residues. Trimming took 4 bases from V and 2 from J, leaving 11 bases between them. Germline V lookup: CDR1 LNHDA, CDR2 SQIVND (reference sequence). CDR3 in DNA: TGTGCCAGTAGTAGACTCCTTGAGAACTATGGCTACACCTTC. Amino acids: CASSRLLENYGYTF.

The chain has TRBV29-1 and TRBJ2-7; the match to TRBD1 covers 11 bases. J lost 6 bases, V lost 4 bases, and 8 bases had no gene match. CDR1 SQVTM and CDR2 ANQGSEA come from the germline V gene. The CDR3 length is 14 residues. CDR3 in amino acids: CSVGQSGQGGEQYF. The CDR3 region has the DNA TGCAGCGTTGGACAGTCGGGACAGGGGGGCGAGCAGTACTTC.